This TCR beta chain was identified in a study of control samples from healthy donors and cancer patients. CDR1 is SQVTM and CDR2 is ANQGSEA in the germline V gene. The CDR3 has 13 residues. V lost 3 bases to trimming and J lost 4 bases, with 12 bases between them. Produced via immunoSEQ multiplex PCR; TCRdb's table is partial and in-frame only. The profile covers tens of thousands of clones, with 91% appearing a single time and approximately 23% taken by the ten largest. This chain uses TRBV29-1 with TRBJ1-2; D unclear. This sequence originates from a woman aged 35 to 49 with head and neck cancer. Sample: PBMCs. Here the CDR3 reads CSVDGVFSYGYTF. CDR3 nucleotide sequence: TGCAGCGTTGATGGGGTTTTTTCCTATGGCTACACCTTC.